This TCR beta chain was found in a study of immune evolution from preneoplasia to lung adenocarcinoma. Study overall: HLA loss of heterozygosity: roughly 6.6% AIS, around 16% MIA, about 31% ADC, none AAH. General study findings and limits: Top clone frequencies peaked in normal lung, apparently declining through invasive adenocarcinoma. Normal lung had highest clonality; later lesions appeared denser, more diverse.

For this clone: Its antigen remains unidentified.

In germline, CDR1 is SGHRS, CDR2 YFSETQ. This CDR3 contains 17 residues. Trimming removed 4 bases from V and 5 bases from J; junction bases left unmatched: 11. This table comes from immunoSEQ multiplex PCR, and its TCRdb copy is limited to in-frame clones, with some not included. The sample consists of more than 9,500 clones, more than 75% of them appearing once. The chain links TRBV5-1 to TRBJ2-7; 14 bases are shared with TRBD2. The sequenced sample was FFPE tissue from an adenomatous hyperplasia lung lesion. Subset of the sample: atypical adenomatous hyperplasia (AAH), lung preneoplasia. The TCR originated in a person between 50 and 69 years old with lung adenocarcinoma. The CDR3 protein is CASSRRPGTSGSDEQYF. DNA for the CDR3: TGCGCCAGCAGCCGAAGACCGGGGACTAGCGGGAGCGACGAGCAGTACTTC.